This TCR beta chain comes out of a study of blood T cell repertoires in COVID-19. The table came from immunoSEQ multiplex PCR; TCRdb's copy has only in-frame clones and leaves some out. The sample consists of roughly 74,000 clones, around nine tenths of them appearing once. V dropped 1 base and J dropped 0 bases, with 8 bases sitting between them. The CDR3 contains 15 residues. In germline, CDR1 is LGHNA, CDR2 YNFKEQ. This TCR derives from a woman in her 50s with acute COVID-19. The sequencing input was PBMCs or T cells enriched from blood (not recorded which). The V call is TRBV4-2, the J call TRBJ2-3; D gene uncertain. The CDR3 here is CASSQVQASTDTQYF. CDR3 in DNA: TGTGCCAGCAGCCAAGTCCAAGCTAGCACAGATACGCAGTATTTT.